The T cell receptor beta chain described here comes from a study of CD8+CD57+ T cells in acquired aplastic anemia. About the study: Isolated CD4+ and CD8+ cells, once sorted, yielded DNA averaging around 3.3 ug. Study-wide points: Significance was not reached for CD8+ Simpson's diversity between patients and controls.

An expansion of CD8+CD57+ cells by flow cytometry had been shown in patients chosen for sequencing. Blood was sampled before the patients had received any therapy. Germline lookup yields CDR1 SNHLY and CDR2 FYNNEI. The CDR3 spans 12 residues. Losses at the gene ends were 9 bases for V and 5 bases for J; bases not matched to a gene: 3. This clonotype has a handful of counts. What it binds is not known. Genomic DNA provided the template from which TCR beta VDJ and CDR3 profiles were obtained. TCRdb processed the reads anew with MiXCR; each CDR3 protein has one entry. The table shows around 430,000 distinct CDR3 sequences, with 25% to 40% occurring only once.

The sequence was collected from a human donor with aplastic anemia. V usage is TRBV2 and J usage is TRBJ2-5; TRBD2 matches 10 bases. The sequenced sample was sorted CD4+, CD8+, or CD8+CD57+ T cells (not recorded which) from PBMCs. Here the CDR3 DNA reads TGTGCCAGTAGCGGGGGGAGGGAGACCCAGTACTTC. Its protein is CASSGGRETQYF.